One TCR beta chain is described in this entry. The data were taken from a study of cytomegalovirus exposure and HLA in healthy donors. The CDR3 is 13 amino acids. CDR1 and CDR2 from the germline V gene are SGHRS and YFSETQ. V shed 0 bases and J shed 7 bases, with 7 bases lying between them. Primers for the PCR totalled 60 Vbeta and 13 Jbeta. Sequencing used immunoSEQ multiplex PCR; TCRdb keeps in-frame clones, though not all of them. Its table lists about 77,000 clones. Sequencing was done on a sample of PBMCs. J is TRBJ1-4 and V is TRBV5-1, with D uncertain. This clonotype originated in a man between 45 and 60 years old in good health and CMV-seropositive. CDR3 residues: CASSLGSGEKLFF. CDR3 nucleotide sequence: TGCGCCAGCAGCTTGGGGTCGGGTGAAAAACTGTTTTTT.